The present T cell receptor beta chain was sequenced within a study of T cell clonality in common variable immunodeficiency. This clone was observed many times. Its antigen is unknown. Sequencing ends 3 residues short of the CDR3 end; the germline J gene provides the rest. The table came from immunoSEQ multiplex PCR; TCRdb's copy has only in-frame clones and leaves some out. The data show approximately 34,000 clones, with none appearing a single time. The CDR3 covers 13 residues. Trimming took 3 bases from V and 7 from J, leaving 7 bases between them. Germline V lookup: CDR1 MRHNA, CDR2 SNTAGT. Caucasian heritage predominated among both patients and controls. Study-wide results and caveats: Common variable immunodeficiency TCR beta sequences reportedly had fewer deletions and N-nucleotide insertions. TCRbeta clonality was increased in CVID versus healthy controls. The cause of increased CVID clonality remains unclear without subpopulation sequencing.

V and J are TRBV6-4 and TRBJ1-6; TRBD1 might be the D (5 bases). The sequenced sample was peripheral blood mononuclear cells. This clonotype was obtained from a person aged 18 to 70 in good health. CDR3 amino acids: CASSEQENSPLHF. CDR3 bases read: TGTGCCAGCAGTGAACAGGAAAATTCACCC.